The T cell receptor (beta chain) described here comes from a study of T-cell memory formation after mild COVID-19. On the study more broadly: TCR clusters showed largely donor specificity.

The CDR3 has 13 residues. The V gene lost 4 bases and the J gene lost 7 bases, with 13 bases spanning the gap. Germline-derived CDR1 and CDR2 are SGHAT and FQNNGV. This clonotype was seen repeatedly, ten times or more. MiXCR, run by TCRdb on the 5' RACE reads, gives a single entry per CDR3 protein. The data contain approximately 260,000 distinct CDR3 sequences, 15% to 20% of them singletons. The sequenced material came from PBMCs or a T cell subset sorted from them (not recorded which). The chain carries TRBV11-2 and TRBJ1-2, with D tentatively TRBD1 (6 bases). This receptor was obtained from a man aged 18 to 30 who had mild COVID-19 (a few samples of this study predate the infection). Cell type and time point are not known. The DNA of the CDR3 is TGTGCCAGCAGCTCCGGAACAGGGTCTGGCTACACCTTC. It translates to CASSSGTGSGYTF. The whole variable domain, filled in from reference TRBV11-2 and TRBJ1-2, reads EAGVAQSPRYKIIEKRQSVAFWCNPISGHATLYWYQQILGQGPKLLIQFQNNGVVDDSQLPKDRFSAERLKGVDSTLKIQPAKLEDSAVYLCASSSGTGSGYTFGSGTRLTVV.